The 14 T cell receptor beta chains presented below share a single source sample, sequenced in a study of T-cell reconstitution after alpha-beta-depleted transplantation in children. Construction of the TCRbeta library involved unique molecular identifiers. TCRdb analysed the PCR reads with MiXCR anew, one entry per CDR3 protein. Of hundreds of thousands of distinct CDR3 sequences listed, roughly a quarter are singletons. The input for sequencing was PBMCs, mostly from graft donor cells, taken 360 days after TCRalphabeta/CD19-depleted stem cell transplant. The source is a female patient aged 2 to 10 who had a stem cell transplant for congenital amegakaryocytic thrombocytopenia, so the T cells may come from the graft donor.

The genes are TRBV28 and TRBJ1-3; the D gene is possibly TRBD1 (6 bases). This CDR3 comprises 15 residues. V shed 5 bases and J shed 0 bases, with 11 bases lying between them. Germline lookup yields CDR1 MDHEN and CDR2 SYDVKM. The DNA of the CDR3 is TGTGCCAGCAGTCCGTGGACAGACTCTGGAAACACCATATATTTT. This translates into CASSPWTDSGNTIYF.

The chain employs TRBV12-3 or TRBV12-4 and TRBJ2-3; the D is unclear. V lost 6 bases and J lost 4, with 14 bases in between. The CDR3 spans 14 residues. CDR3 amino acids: CASSLPSEADTQYF. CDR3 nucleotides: TGTGCCAGCAGCTTACCTTCGGAAGCAGATACGCAGTATTTT.

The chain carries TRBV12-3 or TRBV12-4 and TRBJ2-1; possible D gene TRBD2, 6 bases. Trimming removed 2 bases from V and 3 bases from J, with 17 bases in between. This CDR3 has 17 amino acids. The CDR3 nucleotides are TGTGCCAGCAGTTTACAAGGCACTAGCAGTTTCTACAATGAGCAGTTCTTC. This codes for CASSLQGTSSFYNEQFF.

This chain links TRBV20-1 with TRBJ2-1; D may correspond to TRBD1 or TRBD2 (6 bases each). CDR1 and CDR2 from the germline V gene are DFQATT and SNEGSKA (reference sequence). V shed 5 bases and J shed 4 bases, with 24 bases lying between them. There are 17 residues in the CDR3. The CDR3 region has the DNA TGCAGTGCTGTCGTCTCTCAACAGCGGAGGGGGTACAATGAGCAGTTCTTC. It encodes CSAVVSQQRRGYNEQFF.

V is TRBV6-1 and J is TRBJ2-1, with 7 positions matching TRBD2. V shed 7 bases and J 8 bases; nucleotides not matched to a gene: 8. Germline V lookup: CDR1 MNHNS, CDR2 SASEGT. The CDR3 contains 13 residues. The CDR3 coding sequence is TGTGCCAGCATAGGGGACCGGGGGGATGAGCAGTTCTTC. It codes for CASIGDRGDEQFF.

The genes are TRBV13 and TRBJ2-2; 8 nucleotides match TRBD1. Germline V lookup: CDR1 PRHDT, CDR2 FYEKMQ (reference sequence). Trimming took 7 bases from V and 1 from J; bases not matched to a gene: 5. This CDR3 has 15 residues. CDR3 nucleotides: TGTGCCAGCATCACCGACAGGGGGAACACCGGGGAGCTGTTTTTT. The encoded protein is CASITDRGNTGELFF.

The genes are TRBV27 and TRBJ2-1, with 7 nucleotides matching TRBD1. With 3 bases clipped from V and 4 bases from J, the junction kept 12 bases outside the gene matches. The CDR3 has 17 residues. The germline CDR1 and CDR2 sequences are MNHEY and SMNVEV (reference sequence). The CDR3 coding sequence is TGTGCCAGCAGTTTCAATAGGACAGGCCCAAGTTACAATGAGCAGTTCTTC. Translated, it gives CASSFNRTGPSYNEQFF.

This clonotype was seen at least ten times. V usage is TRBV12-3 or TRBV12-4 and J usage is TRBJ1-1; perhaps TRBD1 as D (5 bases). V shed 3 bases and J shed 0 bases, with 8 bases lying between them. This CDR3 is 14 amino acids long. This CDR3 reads CASSFQGLNTEAFF. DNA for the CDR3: TGTGCCAGCAGTTTCCAGGGACTGAACACTGAAGCTTTCTTT.

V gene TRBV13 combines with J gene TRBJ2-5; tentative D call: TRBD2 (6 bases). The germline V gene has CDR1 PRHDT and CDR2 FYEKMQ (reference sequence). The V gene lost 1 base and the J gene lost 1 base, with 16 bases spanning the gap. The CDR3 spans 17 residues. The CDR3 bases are TGTGCCAGCAGCTTAGCGTTTTTTAGCGGAATCCAAGAGACCCAGTACTTC. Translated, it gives CASSLAFFSGIQETQYF.

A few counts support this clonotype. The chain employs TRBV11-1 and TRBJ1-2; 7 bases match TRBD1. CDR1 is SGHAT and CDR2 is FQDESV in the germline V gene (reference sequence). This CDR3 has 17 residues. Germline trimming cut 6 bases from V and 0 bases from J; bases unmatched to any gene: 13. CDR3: CASSEGWDSGPNYGYTF. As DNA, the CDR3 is TGTGCCAGCAGTGAAGGGTGGGACAGCGGTCCTAACTATGGCTACACCTTC.

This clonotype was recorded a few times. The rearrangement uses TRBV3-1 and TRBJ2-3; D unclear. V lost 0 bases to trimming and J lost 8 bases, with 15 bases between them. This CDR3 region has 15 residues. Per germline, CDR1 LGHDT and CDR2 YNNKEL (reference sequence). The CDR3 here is CASSQDIRAAGTQYF. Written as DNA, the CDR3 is TGTGCCAGCAGCCAAGATATAAGGGCGGCAGGTACGCAGTATTTT.

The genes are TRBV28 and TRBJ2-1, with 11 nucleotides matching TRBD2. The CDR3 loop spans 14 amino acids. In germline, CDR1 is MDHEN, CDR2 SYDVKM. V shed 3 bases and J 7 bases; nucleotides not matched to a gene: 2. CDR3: CASSFIAGGNEQFF. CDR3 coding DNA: TGTGCCAGCAGTTTCATAGCGGGAGGGAATGAGCAGTTCTTC.

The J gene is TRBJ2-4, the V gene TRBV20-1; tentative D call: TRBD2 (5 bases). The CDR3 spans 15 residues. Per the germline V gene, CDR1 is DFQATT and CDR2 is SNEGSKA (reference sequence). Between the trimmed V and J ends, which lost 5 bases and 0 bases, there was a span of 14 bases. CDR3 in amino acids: CSALDSTLAKNIQYF. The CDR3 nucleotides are TGCAGTGCTCTGGACTCGACATTAGCCAAAAACATTCAGTACTTC.

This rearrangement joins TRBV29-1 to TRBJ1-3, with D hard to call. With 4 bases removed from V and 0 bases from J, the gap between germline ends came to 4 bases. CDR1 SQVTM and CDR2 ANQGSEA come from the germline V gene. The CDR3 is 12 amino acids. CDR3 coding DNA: TGCAGCGTTGCAAGCTCTGGAAACACCATATATTTT. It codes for CSVASSGNTIYF.